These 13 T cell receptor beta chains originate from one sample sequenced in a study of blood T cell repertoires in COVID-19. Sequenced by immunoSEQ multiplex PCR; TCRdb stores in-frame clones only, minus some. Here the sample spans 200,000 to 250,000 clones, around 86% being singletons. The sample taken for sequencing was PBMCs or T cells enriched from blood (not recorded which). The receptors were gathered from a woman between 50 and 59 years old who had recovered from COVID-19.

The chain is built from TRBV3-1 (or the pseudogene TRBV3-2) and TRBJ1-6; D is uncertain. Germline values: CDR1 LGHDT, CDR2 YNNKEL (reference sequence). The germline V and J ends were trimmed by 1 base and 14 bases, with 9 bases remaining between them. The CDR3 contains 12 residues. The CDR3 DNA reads TGTGCCAGCAGCCAAGTCCGGGAAGCCCTCCACTTT. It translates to CASSQVREALHF.

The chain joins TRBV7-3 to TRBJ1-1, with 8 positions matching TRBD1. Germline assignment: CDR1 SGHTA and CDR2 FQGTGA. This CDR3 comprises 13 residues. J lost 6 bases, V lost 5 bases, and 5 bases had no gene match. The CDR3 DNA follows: TGTGCCAGCAGCGGACAGGGAATCTCTGAAGCTTTCTTT. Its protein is CASSGQGISEAFF.

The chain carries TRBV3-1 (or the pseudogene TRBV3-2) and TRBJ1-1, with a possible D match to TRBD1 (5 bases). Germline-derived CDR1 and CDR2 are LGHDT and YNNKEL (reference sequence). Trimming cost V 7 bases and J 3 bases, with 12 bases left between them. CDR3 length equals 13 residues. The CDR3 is CASTVQGDTEAFF. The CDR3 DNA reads TGTGCCAGCACGGTCCAGGGTGACACTGAAGCTTTCTTT.

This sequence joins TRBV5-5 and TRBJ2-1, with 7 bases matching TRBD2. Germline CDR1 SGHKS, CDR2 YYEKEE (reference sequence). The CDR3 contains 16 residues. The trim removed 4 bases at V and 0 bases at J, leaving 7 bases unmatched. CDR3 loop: CASSHIGGSSYNEQFF. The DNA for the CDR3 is TGTGCCAGCAGCCACATCGGCGGGAGCTCCTACAATGAGCAGTTCTTC.

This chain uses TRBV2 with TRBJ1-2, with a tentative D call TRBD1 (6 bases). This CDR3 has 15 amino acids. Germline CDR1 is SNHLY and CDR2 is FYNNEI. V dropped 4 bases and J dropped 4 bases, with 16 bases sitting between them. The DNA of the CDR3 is TGTGCCAGCAGTGTTTGGGAAGGACAGAGCTATGGCTACACCTTC. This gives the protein CASSVWEGQSYGYTF.

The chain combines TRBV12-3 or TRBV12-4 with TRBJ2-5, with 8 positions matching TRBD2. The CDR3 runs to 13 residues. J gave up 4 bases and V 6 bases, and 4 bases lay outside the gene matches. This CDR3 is CASSLSGIETQYF. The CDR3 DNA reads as TGTGCCAGCAGCCTTAGCGGGATAGAGACCCAGTACTTC.

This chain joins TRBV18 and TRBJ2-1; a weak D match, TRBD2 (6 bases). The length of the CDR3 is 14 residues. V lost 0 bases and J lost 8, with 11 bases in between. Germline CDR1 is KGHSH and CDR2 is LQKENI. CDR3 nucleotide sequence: TGTGCCAGCTCACCACCCTCACTAGCCGATGAGCAGTTCTTC. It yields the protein CASSPPSLADEQFF.

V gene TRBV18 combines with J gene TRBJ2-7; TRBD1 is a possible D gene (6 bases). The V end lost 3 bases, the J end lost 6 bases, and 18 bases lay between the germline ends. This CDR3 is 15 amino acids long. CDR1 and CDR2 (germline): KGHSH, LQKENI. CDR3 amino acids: CASSPSQGLSGEQYF. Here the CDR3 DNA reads TGTGCCAGCTCACCTTCACAGGGCCTCTCGGGCGAGCAGTACTTC.

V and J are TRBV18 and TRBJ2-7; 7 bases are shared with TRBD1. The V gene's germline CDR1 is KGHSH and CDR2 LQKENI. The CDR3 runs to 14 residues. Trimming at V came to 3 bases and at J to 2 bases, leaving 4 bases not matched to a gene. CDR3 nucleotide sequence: TGTGCCAGCTCACCTGCACAGGGGCCCTACGAGCAGTACTTC. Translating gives CASSPAQGPYEQYF. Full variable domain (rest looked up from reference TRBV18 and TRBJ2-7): NAGVMQNPRHLVRRRGQEARLRCSPMKGHSHVYWYRQLPEEGLKFMVYLQKENIIDESGMPKERFSAEFPKEGPSILRIQQVVRGDSAAYFCASSPAQGPYEQYFGPGTRLTVT.

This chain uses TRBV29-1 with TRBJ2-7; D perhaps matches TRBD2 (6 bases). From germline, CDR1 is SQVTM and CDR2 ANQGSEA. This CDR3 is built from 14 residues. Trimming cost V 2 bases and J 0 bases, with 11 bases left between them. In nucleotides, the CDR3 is TGCAGCGTTGAATTTAGCGGAGTCTCCTACGAGCAGTACTTC. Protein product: CSVEFSGVSYEQYF.

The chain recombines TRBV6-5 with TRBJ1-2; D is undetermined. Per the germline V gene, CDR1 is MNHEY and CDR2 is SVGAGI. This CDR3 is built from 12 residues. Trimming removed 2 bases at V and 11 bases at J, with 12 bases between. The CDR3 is CASSYGQEIYTF. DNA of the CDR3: TGTGCCAGCAGTTACGGGCAGGAAATATACACCTTC.

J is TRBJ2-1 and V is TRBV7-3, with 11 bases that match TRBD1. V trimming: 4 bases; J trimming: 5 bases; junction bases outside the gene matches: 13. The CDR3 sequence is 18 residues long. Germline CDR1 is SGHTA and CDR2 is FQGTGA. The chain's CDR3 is CASSSTGQGATLHNEQFF. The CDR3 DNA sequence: TGTGCCAGCAGCTCAACCGGACAGGGGGCTACTCTTCACAATGAGCAGTTCTTC.

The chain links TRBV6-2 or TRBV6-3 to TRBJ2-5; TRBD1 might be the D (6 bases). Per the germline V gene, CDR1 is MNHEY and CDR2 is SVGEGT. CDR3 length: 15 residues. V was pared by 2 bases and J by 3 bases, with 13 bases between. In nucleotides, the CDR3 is TGTGCCAGCAGTTACATCCGGACAGAAGAAGAGACCCAGTACTTC. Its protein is CASSYIRTEEETQYF.